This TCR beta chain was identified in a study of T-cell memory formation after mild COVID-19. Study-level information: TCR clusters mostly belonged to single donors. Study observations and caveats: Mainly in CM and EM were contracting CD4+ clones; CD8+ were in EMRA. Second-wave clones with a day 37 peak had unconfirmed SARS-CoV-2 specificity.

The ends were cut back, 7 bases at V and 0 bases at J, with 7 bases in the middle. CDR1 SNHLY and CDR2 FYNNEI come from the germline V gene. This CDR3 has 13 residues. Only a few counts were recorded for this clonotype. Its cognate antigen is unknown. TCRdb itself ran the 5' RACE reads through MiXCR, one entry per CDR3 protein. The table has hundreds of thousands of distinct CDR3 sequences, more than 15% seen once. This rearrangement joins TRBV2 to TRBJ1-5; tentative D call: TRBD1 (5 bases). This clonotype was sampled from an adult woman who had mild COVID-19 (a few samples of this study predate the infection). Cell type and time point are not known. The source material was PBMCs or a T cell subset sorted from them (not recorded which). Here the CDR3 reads CASIRDSNQPQHF. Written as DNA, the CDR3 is TGTGCCAGCATCAGGGATAGCAATCAGCCCCAGCATTTT. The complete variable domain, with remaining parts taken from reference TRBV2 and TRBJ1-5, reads EPEVTQTPSHQVTQMGQEVILRCVPISNHLYFYWYRQILGQKVEFLVSFYNNEISEKSEIFDDQFSVERPDGSNFTLKIRSTKLEDSAMYFCASIRDSNQPQHFGDGTRLSIL.